Sequencing of this T cell receptor (beta chain) was carried out in a study of cytomegalovirus exposure and HLA in healthy donors. Study background: Out of 150 million to 200 million T cells, an earlier analysis found 117 million unique TCR beta sequences in total. General study results and limits: The likely explanation for a cluster of highly shared sequence variants was sequencing artifact. Within an earlier analysis, most TCR beta V segments proved productive either about 90% or about 30% of the time.

The PCR was carried out with 60 Vbeta primers and 13 Jbeta primers. The protocol was immunoSEQ multiplex PCR, while the TCRdb copy is restricted to in-frame clones and leaves out a portion. The table lists 30,000 to 45,000 clones, roughly 79% of them singletons. This clone was counted a few times. The antigen remains undetermined. Trimming pared 4 bases from V and 1 base from J, leaving 17 bases between. Germline-derived CDR1 and CDR2 are SGHRS and YFSETQ. The length of the CDR3 is 16 residues. The TCR was taken from a woman aged 35 to 49 in good health and CMV-seronegative. Sequenced input: PBMCs. The rearrangement links TRBV5-1 to TRBJ1-1, with D possibly matching TRBD1 (5 bases). In nucleotides, the CDR3 is TGCGCCAGCAGCCTGGGGCCCAGGACTAGGAACACTGAAGCTTTCTTT. Protein: CASSLGPRTRNTEAFF.